The present entry profiles one T cell receptor (beta chain) with its context. V lost 5 bases and J lost 8; bases outside the gene matches: 14. Germline CDR1 reads MNHEY; CDR2 reads SMNVEV (reference sequence). The CDR3 has 15 amino acids. These data come from a study of control samples from healthy donors and cancer patients. Only in-frame clones appear in the TCRdb table, and some are missing; sequencing was by immunoSEQ multiplex PCR. The table lists approximately 82,000 clones, 90% to 95% of them singletons. The rearrangement joins TRBV27 to TRBJ1-2, with TRBD1 matching over 7 bases. Sequencing was carried out using PBMCs. This TCR derives from a woman aged 40 to 49 with lung cancer. DNA of the CDR3: TGTGCCAGCAGTCTCAGGGACAGCGGGTTCGGGGGCTACACCTTC. Translated, it gives CASSLRDSGFGGYTF.